These 26 T cell receptor beta chains came from one sample sequenced in a study of blood T cells in healthy people across ages. The second PCR ran roughly 7 to 12 cycles with a sample-barcoded 5' primer and J-beta primers. One entry per CDR3 protein, called by TCRdb with MiXCR from the 5' RACE reads. The sample shows approximately 1,000,000 distinct CDR3 sequences, approximately 38% of them seen only once. Material: blood. Source of these receptors: a man aged 18-30 years in good health.

A few counts support this clonotype. The V gene is TRBV7-2, the J gene TRBJ1-2; D is undetermined. The CDR3 is 12 residues long. The V gene lost 1 base and the J gene lost 8 bases, with 8 bases spanning the gap. Germline loops: CDR1 SGHTA, CDR2 FQGNSA. This CDR3 reads CASSLDGQGYTF. The DNA of the CDR3 is TGTGCCAGCAGCTTAGATGGGCAAGGCTACACCTTC.

This clonotype was observed a single time. This chain connects TRBV5-5 to TRBJ1-2, with D unclear. The CDR3 covers 13 residues. Germline CDR1 SGHKS, CDR2 YYEKEE (reference sequence). Between the trimmed V and J ends, which lost 1 base and 6 bases, there was a span of 10 bases. The CDR3 nucleotides are TGTGCCAGCAGCTTGTCCGATGCGGATGGCTACACCTTC. Its translation is CASSLSDADGYTF.

This clonotype was counted a few times. V is TRBV7-2 and J is TRBJ1-2; 9 bases align to TRBD1. The germline gives CDR1 SGHTA, CDR2 FQGNSA. This CDR3 has 15 residues. V gave up 4 bases and J gave up 8 bases; unmatched junction bases: 11. The CDR3 DNA follows: TGTGCCAGCAGCTCGACCCCGGGGACAGGGTGGGGCTACACCTTC. Amino acid sequence: CASSSTPGTGWGYTF.

This clonotype appeared a single time. The chain links TRBV4-1 to TRBJ2-5; maybe TRBD2 (5 bases). V lost 5 bases and J 3 bases, leaving 10 bases between the germline ends. CDR3 length: 13 amino acids. CDR1 is MGHRA, CDR2 YSYEKL, per germline. The CDR3 sequence: CASSGELEETQYF. CDR3 nucleotides: TGCGCCAGCAGCGGGGAGCTGGAAGAGACCCAGTACTTC.

The chain uses TRBV14 and TRBJ1-4; TRBD1 is a possible D gene (5 bases). The V gene lost 0 bases and the J gene lost 4 bases, with 12 bases spanning the gap. CDR1 is SGHDN and CDR2 is FVKESK in the germline V gene. The CDR3 consists of 16 residues. CDR3 coding DNA: TGTGCCAGCAGCCAAGATGCGGGGGAACTTAATGAAAAACTGTTTTTT. Amino acid sequence: CASSQDAGELNEKLFF.

To note about this clonotype: Relative to the germline gene, one junction end is altered; a read error may explain this. The CDR3 here is CASSLWYMDRGVSYGYTF. The DNA of the CDR3 is TGTGCCAGCAGCTTATGGTATATGGACAGGGGTGTAAGCTATGGTTACACCTTC. The chain links TRBV7-9 to TRBJ1-2; TRBD1 matches 9 bases. The length of the CDR3 is 18 residues. Germline assignment: CDR1 SEHNR and CDR2 FQNEAQ (reference sequence).

This clonotype came up a few times. The chain recombines TRBV29-1 with TRBJ2-3; perhaps TRBD2 as D (5 bases). This CDR3 comprises 15 residues. Per germline, CDR1 SQVTM and CDR2 ANQGSEA. Trimming pared 3 bases from V and 0 bases from J, leaving 13 bases between. CDR3 sequence (DNA): TGCAGCGTTGAGTTTGGGAGCTCTAGCACAGATACGCAGTATTTT. Amino acids: CSVEFGSSSTDTQYF.

The chain carries TRBV5-8 and TRBJ1-2; D is unclear. The CDR3 has 17 amino acids. Germline V gene sequence: CDR1 SGHTS, CDR2 YDEGEE. V was cut by 4 bases and J by 1 base, with 20 bases left in between. This chain's CDR3 is CASSPNPAGTLNYGYTF. CDR3 in DNA: TGTGCCAGCAGCCCGAACCCAGCCGGAACCCTTAACTATGGCTACACCTTC.

This clonotype occurred many times. The chain carries TRBV29-1 and TRBJ2-3; D ambiguous. Looked up from germline, CDR1 is SQVTM and CDR2 is ANQGSEA. The CDR3 is 12 residues long. Deletions cut 5 bases from V and 0 bases from J, with 6 bases between. The CDR3: CSVQGSTDTQYF. As DNA, the CDR3 is TGCAGCGTTCAAGGAAGCACAGATACGCAGTATTTT.

The chain joins TRBV5-1 to TRBJ1-5, with D perhaps TRBD1 (5 bases). Trimming cost V 0 bases and J 6 bases, with 16 bases left between them. Germline V gene data show CDR1 as SGHRS and CDR2 as YFSETQ. This CDR3 has 16 residues. This CDR3 reads CASSLDGRVGGQPQHF. CDR3 in DNA: TGCGCCAGCAGCTTGGACGGCAGGGTAGGAGGTCAGCCCCAGCATTTT. Variable domain in full (rest from reference TRBV5-1 and TRBJ1-5): KAGVTQTPRYLIKTRGQQVTLSCSPISGHRSVSWYQQTPGQGLQFLFEYFSETQRNKGNFPGRFSGRQFSNSRSEMNVSTLELGDSALYLCASSLDGRVGGQPQHFGDGTRLSIL.

The chain employs TRBV7-2 and TRBJ2-5; TRBD1 or TRBD2 may be the D gene (5 bases each). The CDR3 covers 17 residues. Germline-derived CDR1 and CDR2 are SGHTA and FQGNSA. The germline V and J ends were trimmed by 5 bases and 5 bases, with 24 bases remaining between them. The CDR3 spells CASSPRDAWAFGETQYF. The CDR3 nucleotides are TGTGCCAGCAGCCCCCGGGACGCTTGGGCTTTTGGTGAGACCCAGTACTTC.

The genes are TRBV7-2 and TRBJ2-7; D might be TRBD2 (6 bases). The CDR3 spans 14 residues. Trimming pared 5 bases from V and 7 bases from J, leaving 18 bases between. From germline, CDR1 is SGHTA and CDR2 FQGNSA. DNA for the CDR3: TGTGCCAGCAGCCCGGCGACTAGAGGCGATGAGCAGTACTTC. It is translated as CASSPATRGDEQYF.

The chain links TRBV27 to TRBJ2-3; 8 bases map to TRBD2. Germline V gene data show CDR1 as MNHEY and CDR2 as SMNVEV (reference sequence). The CDR3 is made up of 14 amino acids. V was pared by 5 bases and J by 5 bases, with 6 bases of the junction left unmatched. The CDR3 coding sequence is TGTGCCAGCAGTGTTTCGGGGGGGGTAGATACGCAGTATTTT. Translated: CASSVSGGVDTQYF.

This rearrangement joins TRBV7-2 to TRBJ2-1, with D possibly matching TRBD2 (6 bases). The germline V gene encodes CDR1 SGHTA and CDR2 FQGNSA. V lost 6 bases and J 8 bases, leaving 11 bases between the germline ends. The CDR3 sequence is 12 residues long. DNA of the CDR3: TGTGCCAGCAGTCCGAGGAGGGATGAGCAGTTCTTC. Encoded protein: CASSPRRDEQFF. Full variable domain (rest looked up from reference TRBV7-2 and TRBJ2-1): GAGVSQSPSNKVTEKGKDVELRCDPISGHTALYWYRQSLGQGLEFLIYFQGNSAPDKSGLPSDRFSAERTGGSVSTLTIQRTQQEDSAVYLCASSPRRDEQFFGPGTRLTVL.

The chain links TRBV20-1 to TRBJ2-4; 8 bases match TRBD1. Looked up from germline, CDR1 is DFQATT and CDR2 is SNEGSKA (reference sequence). This CDR3 spans 13 amino acids. The V and J ends lost 3 bases and 13 bases, in that order; junction bases with no gene match: 11. CDR3 protein: CSARDRVSYGQYF. The CDR3 DNA reads TGCAGTGCTAGGGACAGGGTTTCCTACGGGCAGTACTTC.

In the case of this clonotype: Compared with germline, one end of the junction differs, possibly owing to a read error. CDR3 in amino acids: CSARDNEGSTGTQYF. CDR3 sequence (DNA): TGCAGTGCTAGAGATAATGAGGGGTCGACAGGTACGCAGTATTTT. The chain links TRBV20-1 to TRBJ2-3; D possibly corresponds to TRBD1 (6 bases). CDR1 and CDR2 from the germline V gene are DFQATT and SNEGSKA (reference sequence). This CDR3 is built from 15 residues.

The genes are TRBV6-1 and TRBJ2-1; the match to TRBD1 covers 9 bases. Trimming cost V 2 bases and J 7 bases; bases outside gene matches: 6. The CDR3 consists of 15 residues. Germline CDR1 reads MNHNS; CDR2 reads SASEGT. The DNA for the CDR3 is TGTGCCAGCAGTGAAAGGGTTGGACAGGGGAATGAGCAGTTCTTC. Translating gives CASSERVGQGNEQFF.

In regard to this clonotype: One junction end disagrees with the germline gene, perhaps due to a read error. The CDR3 here is CSVEGQGAYNEQLF. The CDR3, as DNA: TGCAGCGTTGAGGGACAGGGAGCCTACAATGAGCAGCTCTTC. The chain couples TRBV29-1 to TRBJ2-1; TRBD1 aligns across 9 bases. Per the germline V gene, CDR1 is SQVTM and CDR2 is ANQGSEA. The CDR3 consists of 14 residues.

This clonotype was seen a few times. This chain links TRBV25-1 with TRBJ2-1; TRBD1 agrees at 8 bases. The CDR3 totals 15 residues. V shed 8 bases and J 5 bases; nucleotides not matched to a gene: 11. Germline values: CDR1 MGHDK, CDR2 SYGVNS. CDR3 sequence reads: CASSARGLYDNEQFF. CDR3 nucleotide sequence: TGTGCCAGCTCAGCCAGGGGGCTTTATGACAATGAGCAGTTCTTC.

The gene calls are TRBV2 and TRBJ1-5; D is unresolved. Between the trimmed V and J ends, which lost 4 bases and 3 bases, there was a span of 10 bases. Germline lookup yields CDR1 SNHLY and CDR2 FYNNEI. This CDR3 region has 14 residues. The CDR3 here is CASSAQFYNQPQHF. CDR3 coding DNA: TGTGCCAGCAGTGCGCAGTTCTACAATCAGCCCCAGCATTTT.

This clonotype was seen a handful of times. The chain uses TRBV6-1 and TRBJ2-3; weak D call: TRBD2 (5 bases). Germline CDR1 MNHNS, CDR2 SASEGT. V lost 7 bases to trimming and J lost 4 bases, with 15 bases between them. This CDR3 contains 14 residues. The CDR3 loop is CASNPSSGADTQYF. Written as DNA, the CDR3 is TGTGCCAGCAATCCTAGCAGTGGGGCAGATACGCAGTATTTT.

A few counts support this clonotype. This chain connects TRBV7-2 to TRBJ2-1, with no clear D. Germline lookup yields CDR1 SGHTA and CDR2 FQGNSA. CDR3 length equals 14 residues. The V and J ends lost 2 bases and 5 bases respectively, with 10 bases between them. The CDR3 spells CASSLRPPDNEQFF. The CDR3 DNA sequence: TGTGCCAGCAGCTTAAGGCCACCTGACAATGAGCAGTTCTTC.

V usage is TRBV23-1 and J usage is TRBJ1-5; D uncertain. TRBV23-1 is treated as an ORF (open reading frame) with a function not yet certain. The CDR3 is 16 residues long. The germline V and J ends were trimmed by 0 bases and 2 bases, with 11 bases remaining between them. CDR3 amino acids: CASSQSPDRGNQPQHF. The CDR3 bases are TGCGCCAGCAGTCAATCCCCCGATAGGGGCAATCAGCCCCAGCATTTT.

The genes are TRBV20-1 and TRBJ1-4; D perhaps matches TRBD1 (6 bases). The CDR3 loop spans 14 amino acids. Germline assignment: CDR1 DFQATT and CDR2 SNEGSKA (reference sequence). Trimming cost V 6 bases and J 5 bases, with 16 bases left between them. The CDR3 protein is CSAPLRGKNEKLFF. The CDR3 DNA sequence: TGCAGTGCCCCCCTCAGGGGCAAGAATGAAAAACTGTTTTTT.

V is TRBV6-6 and J is TRBJ2-7, with D possibly matching TRBD1 (5 bases). The V gene's germline CDR1 is MNHNY and CDR2 SVGAGI (reference sequence). This CDR3 has 16 residues. The V gene lost 0 bases and the J gene lost 2 bases, with 14 bases spanning the gap. CDR3 bases: TGTGCCAGCAGTTACTCTACAGGACCAAAGGCCTACGAGCAGTACTTC. Residues: CASSYSTGPKAYEQYF.

This clonotype turned up a few times. J is TRBJ2-1 and V is TRBV20-1; possible D gene TRBD2, 5 bases. The CDR3 loop spans 16 amino acids. V shed 0 bases and J shed 8 bases, with 20 bases lying between them. Looked up from germline, CDR1 is DFQATT and CDR2 is SNEGSKA (reference sequence). CDR3 bases: TGCAGTGCTAGAGATGGCGGAGGACCTAGTCTCTATGAGCAGTTCTTC. Amino acid sequence: CSARDGGGPSLYEQFF.